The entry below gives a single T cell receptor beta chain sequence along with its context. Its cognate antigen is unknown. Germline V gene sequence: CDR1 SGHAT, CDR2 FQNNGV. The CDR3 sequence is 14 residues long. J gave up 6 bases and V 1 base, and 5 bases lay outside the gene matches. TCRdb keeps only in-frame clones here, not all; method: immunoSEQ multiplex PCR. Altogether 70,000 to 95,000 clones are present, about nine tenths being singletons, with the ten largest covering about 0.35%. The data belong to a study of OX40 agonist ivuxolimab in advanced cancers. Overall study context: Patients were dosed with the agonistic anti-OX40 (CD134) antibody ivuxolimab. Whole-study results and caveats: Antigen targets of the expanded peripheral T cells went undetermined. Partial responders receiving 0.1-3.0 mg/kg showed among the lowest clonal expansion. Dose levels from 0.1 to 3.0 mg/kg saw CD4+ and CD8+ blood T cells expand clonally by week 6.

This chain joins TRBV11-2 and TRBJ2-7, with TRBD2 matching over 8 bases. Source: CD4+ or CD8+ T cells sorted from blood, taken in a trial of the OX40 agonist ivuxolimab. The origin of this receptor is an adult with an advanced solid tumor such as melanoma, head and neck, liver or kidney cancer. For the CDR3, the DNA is TGTGCCAGCAGCTTAGCGGGGGGGCCGATCGAGCAGTACTTC. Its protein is CASSLAGGPIEQYF.